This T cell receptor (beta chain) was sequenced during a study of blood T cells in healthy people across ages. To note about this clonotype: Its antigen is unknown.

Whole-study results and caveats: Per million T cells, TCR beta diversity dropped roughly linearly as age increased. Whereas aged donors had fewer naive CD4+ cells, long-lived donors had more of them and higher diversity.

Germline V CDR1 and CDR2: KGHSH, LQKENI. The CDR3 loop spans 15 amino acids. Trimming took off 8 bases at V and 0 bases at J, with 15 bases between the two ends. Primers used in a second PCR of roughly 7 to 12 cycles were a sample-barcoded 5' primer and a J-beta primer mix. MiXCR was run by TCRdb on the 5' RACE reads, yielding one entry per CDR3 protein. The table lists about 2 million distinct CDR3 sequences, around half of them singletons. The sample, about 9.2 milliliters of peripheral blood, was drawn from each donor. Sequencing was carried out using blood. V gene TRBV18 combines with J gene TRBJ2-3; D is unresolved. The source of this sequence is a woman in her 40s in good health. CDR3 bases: TGTGCCAGCCACCGGACCGGGCGGAGCACAGATACGCAGTATTTT. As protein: CASHRTGRSTDTQYF.